The 5 T cell receptor beta chains below were found in one sample sequenced in a study of cytomegalovirus exposure and HLA in healthy donors. The PCR employed 60 Vbeta primers together with 13 Jbeta primers. Assay used: immunoSEQ multiplex PCR; TCRdb lists only in-frame clones, some missing. The repertoire holds 150,000 to 200,000 clones, with more than 80% as singletons. Sequencing was carried out using PBMCs. Receptors were obtained from a boy younger than 18 in good health and CMV-seronegative.

This rearrangement joins TRBV5-1 to TRBJ2-2; TRBD1 is a possible D gene (8 bases). The CDR3 runs 16 residues. Germline CDR1 is SGHRS and CDR2 is YFSETQ. V lost 4 bases and J 4 bases, leaving 17 bases between the germline ends. DNA for the CDR3: TGCGCCAGCAGCCCCGGACAGGGAGGGATCACCGGGGAGCTGTTTTTT. It specifies CASSPGQGGITGELFF.

This clone was seen only a few times. This chain links TRBV28 with TRBJ2-1; D ambiguous. This CDR3 comprises 14 residues. Germline lookup yields CDR1 MDHEN and CDR2 SYDVKM. V was pared by 2 bases and J by 9 bases, with 14 bases between. CDR3 sequence: CASSLTRRFGEQFF. The DNA of the CDR3 is TGTGCCAGCAGTTTAACCCGCAGGTTCGGTGAGCAGTTCTTC.

The chain recombines TRBV18 with TRBJ2-7; D might be TRBD1 (6 bases). V was trimmed by 4 bases and J by 0 bases, leaving 10 bases between them. Germline loops: CDR1 KGHSH, CDR2 LQKENI. CDR3 size: 14 residues. CDR3 sequence: CASSLGQRSYEQYF. CDR3 nucleotide sequence: TGTGCCAGCTCACTAGGACAGCGCTCCTACGAGCAGTACTTC.

The CDR3 sequence is CASSDRDRGTKGYTF. The DNA for the CDR3 is TGTGCCAGCAGTGACCGGGACAGGGGGACTAAGGGCTACACCTTC. The genes are TRBV6-1 and TRBJ1-2, with 11 bases identical to TRBD1. This CDR3 has 15 residues. CDR1 MNHNS and CDR2 SASEGT come from the germline V gene. Trimming took 3 bases from V and 8 from J; bases not matched to a gene: 8.

V gene TRBV5-4 combines with J gene TRBJ2-7, with 9 bases identical to TRBD2. There are 15 residues in the CDR3. Germline V gene sequence: CDR1 SGHNT, CDR2 YYREEE (reference sequence). The V and J ends lost 0 bases and 7 bases, in that order; junction bases with no gene match: 8. CDR3 bases: TGTGCCAGCAGCTTGGACGCGGGAGGGCCGGGTGAGCAGTACTTC. It is translated as CASSLDAGGPGEQYF.